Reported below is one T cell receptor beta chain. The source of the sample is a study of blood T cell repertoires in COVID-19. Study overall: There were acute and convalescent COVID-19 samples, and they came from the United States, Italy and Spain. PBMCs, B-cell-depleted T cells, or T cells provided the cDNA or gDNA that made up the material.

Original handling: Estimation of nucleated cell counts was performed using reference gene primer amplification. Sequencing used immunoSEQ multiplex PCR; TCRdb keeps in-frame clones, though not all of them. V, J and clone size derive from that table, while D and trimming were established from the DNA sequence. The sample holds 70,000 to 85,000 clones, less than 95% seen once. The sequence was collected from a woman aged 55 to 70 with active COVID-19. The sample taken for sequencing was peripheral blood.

The CDR3 loop is CASSTTGEETQYF. Written as DNA, the CDR3 is TGTGCCAGCAGCACGACAGGGGAAGAGACCCAGTACTTC. V usage is TRBV5-4 and J usage is TRBJ2-5, with 8 bases that match TRBD1. CDR1 SGHNT and CDR2 YYREEE come from the germline V gene (reference sequence). With V trimmed by 4 bases and J by 3 bases, 2 bases remained unmatched. The CDR3 is 13 amino acids.